The sequence of this T cell receptor beta chain was determined in a study of T cell repertoires in cytomegalovirus infection. TCRdb independently ran MiXCR on the reads; one entry per CDR3 protein. The sample lists about 340,000 distinct CDR3 sequences, around 29% seen once, with 20% in the top ten. The V and J ends lost 1 base and 6 bases respectively, with 24 bases between them. The CDR3 contains 18 residues. Germline V gene data show CDR1 as LNHDA and CDR2 as SQIVND (reference sequence). With regard to this clonotype: Its antigen is undetermined.

The V gene is TRBV19, the J gene TRBJ1-2, with a possible D match to TRBD1 (5 bases). This specimen consisted of cultured PBMCs, obtained from culture after CMV antigen stimulation. The source of this sequence is a human donor in good health (CMV status not recorded). Some clones in this sample may be carry-over from other donors' samples. DNA for the CDR3: TGTGCCAGTAGTATAGCCGGGACCTACGAAACGCTTACGCATGGCTACACCTTC. Residues: CASSIAGTYETLTHGYTF. Complete variable domain (other parts from reference TRBV19 and TRBJ1-2): DGGITQSPKYLFRKEGQNVTLSCEQNLNHDAMYWYRQDPGQGLRLIYYSQIVNDFQKGDIAEGYSVSREKKESFPLTVTSAQKNPTAFYLCASSIAGTYETLTHGYTFGSGTRLTVV.